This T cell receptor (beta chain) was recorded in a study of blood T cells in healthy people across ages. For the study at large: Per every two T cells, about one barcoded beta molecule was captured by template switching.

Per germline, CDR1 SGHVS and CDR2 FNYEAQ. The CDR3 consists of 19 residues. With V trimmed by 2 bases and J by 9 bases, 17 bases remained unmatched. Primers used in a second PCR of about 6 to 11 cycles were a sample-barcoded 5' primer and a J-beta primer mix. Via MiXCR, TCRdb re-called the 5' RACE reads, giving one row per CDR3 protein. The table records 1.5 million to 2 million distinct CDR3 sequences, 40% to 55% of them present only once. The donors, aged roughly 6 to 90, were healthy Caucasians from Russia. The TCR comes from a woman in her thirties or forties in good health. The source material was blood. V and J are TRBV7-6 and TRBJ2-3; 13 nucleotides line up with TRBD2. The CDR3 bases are TGTGCCAGCAGCTTAAACCCCTCTACGACTAGCGGGGGGACTTCGACGCAGTATTTT. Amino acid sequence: CASSLNPSTTSGGTSTQYF. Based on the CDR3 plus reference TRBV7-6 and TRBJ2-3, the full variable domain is GAGVSQSPRYKVTKRGQDVALRCDPISGHVSLYWYRQALGQGPEFLTYFNYEAQQDKSGLPNDRFSAERPEGSISTLTIQRTEQRDSAMYRCASSLNPSTTSGGTSTQYFGPGTRLTVL.